This T cell receptor beta chain was identified during a study of OX40 agonist ivuxolimab in advanced cancers. Study in general: The dose-escalation cohort had hepatocellular carcinoma, melanoma, renal cell or head and neck cancer. Of mixed ages from about 20 to 80 and averaging about 56 years, the group was over 80% male. Study-wide findings and caveats: Dosing at 0.1 to 3.0 mg/kg was accompanied by clonal expansion of CD4+ and CD8+ blood T cells by week 6. In a subset of nonresponders, normalized T-cell clonal expansion was also low.

V shed 0 bases and J 0 bases; nucleotides not matched to a gene: 9. The CDR3 contains 19 residues. Per germline, CDR1 LGHNA and CDR2 YNFKEQ. Clones were read by immunoSEQ multiplex PCR, and TCRdb kept only the in-frame ones, dropping some. The repertoire holds 58,000 or so clones, with approximately 80% as singletons. On this clone: Its antigen is still unknown.

The chain joins TRBV4-2 to TRBJ2-4; 9 bases fit TRBD2. The sequencing used CD4+ or CD8+ T cells sorted from blood, collected in a trial of the OX40 agonist ivuxolimab. The receptor was derived from an adult with an advanced solid tumor such as melanoma, head and neck, liver or kidney cancer. For the CDR3, the DNA is TGTGCCAGCAGCCAAGATTTGACTAGCGGACGCCTAGCCAAAAACATTCAGTACTTC. The encoded protein is CASSQDLTSGRLAKNIQYF.